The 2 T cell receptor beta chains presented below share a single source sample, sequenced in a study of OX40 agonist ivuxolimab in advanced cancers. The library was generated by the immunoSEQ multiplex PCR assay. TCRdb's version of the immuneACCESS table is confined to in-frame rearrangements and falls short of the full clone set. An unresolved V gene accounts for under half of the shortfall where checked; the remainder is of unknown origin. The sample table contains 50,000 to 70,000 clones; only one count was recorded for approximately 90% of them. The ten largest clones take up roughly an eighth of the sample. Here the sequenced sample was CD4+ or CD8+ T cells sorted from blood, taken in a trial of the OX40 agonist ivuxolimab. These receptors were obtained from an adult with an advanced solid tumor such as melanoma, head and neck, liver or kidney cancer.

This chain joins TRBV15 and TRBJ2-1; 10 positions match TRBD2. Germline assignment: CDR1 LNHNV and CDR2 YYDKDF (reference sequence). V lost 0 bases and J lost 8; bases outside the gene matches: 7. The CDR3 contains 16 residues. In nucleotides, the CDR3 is TGTGCCACCAGCAGAGATCTTGCTAGCGGGAGCTATGAGCAGTTCTTC. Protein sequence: CATSRDLASGSYEQFF.

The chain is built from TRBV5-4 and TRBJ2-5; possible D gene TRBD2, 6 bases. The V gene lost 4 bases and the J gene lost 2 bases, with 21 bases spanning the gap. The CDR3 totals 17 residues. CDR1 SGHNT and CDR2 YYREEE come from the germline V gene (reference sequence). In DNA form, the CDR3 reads TGTGCCAGCAGCCGCCTCCGCAATAACGGGGGACAAGAGACCCAGTACTTC. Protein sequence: CASSRLRNNGGQETQYF.